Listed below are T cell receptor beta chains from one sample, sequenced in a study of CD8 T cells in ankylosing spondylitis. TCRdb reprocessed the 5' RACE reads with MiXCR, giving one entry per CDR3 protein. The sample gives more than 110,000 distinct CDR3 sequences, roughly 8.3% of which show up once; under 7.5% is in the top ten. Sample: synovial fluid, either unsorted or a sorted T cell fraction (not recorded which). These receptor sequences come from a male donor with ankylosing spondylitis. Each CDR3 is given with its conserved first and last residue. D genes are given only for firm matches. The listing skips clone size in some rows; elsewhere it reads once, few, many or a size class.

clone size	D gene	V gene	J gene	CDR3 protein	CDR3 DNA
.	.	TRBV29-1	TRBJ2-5	CSVDSGALETQYF	TGCAGCGTTGATTCGGGGGCATTGGAGACCCAGTACTTC
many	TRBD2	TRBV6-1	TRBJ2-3	CASSAHLAGDLTDTQYF	TGTGCCAGCAGTGCCCATCTAGCGGGAGATCTAACAGATACGCAGTATTTT
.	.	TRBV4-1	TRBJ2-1	CASSQGGYGSYNEQFF	TGCGCCAGCAGCCAAGGAGGCTACGGCTCCTACAATGAGCAGTTCTTC
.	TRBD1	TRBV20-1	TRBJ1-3	CSACDLGQGGNTIYF	TGCAGTGCCTGTGACCTGGGACAGGGGGGCAACACCATATATTTT
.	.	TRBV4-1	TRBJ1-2	CASSLQVAAYGYTF	TGCGCCAGCAGCTTACAAGTGGCAGCCTATGGCTACACCTTC
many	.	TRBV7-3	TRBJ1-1	CASSPQTGGVTEAFF	TGTGCCAGCAGCCCCCAGACAGGTGGTGTAACTGAAGCTTTCTTT
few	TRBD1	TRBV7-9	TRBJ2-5	CASSAGTGFQETQYF	TGTGCCAGCAGCGCCGGGACAGGGTTTCAGGAGACCCAGTACTTC
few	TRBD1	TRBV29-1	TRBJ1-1	CSVARDREYTEAFF	TGCAGCGTTGCCCGGGACAGGGAGTACACTGAAGCTTTCTTT
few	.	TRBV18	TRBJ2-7	CASSPWARYEQYF	TGTGCCAGCTCCCCCTGGGCTCGGTACGAGCAGTACTTC
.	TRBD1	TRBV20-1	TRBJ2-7	CSAISGQGAGEQYF	TGCAGTGCTATTAGTGGACAGGGGGCGGGCGAGCAGTACTTC
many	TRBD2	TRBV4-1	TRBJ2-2	CASSPGLAGAGELFF	TGCGCCAGCAGCCCGGGACTAGCGGGTGCCGGGGAGCTGTTTTTT
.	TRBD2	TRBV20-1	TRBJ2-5	CSARGRGSGGFLGETQYF	TGCAGTGCTAGAGGTCGGGGTAGCGGGGGATTTTTGGGGGAGACCCAGTACTTC
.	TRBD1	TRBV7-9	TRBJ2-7	CASSLQGATYEQYF	TGTGCCAGCAGCCTCCAGGGGGCCACCTACGAGCAGTACTTC
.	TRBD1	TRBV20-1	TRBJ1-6	CSARVTGTGGNSPLHF	TGCAGTGCTAGAGTAACCGGGACAGGGGGCAATTCACCCCTCCACTTT
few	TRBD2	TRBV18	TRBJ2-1	CASSPGLAGGDEQFF	TGTGCCAGCTCACCGGGACTAGCGGGCGGTGATGAGCAGTTCTTC
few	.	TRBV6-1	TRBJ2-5	CASSTQTAQETQYF	TGTGCCAGCAGTACCCAGACAGCCCAAGAGACCCAGTACTTC
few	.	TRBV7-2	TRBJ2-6	CASSPGQTGANVLTF	TGTGCCAGCAGCCCTGGACAGACCGGGGCCAACGTCCTGACTTTC
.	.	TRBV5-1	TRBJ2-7	CASSQTFRGEQYF	TGCGCCAGCAGCCAGACGTTCAGGGGCGAGCAGTACTTC
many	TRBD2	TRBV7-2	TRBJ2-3	CASRRTSGGGTDTQYF	TGTGCCAGCAGGCGGACTAGCGGGGGGGGCACAGATACGCAGTATTTT
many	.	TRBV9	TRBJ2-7	CASSPRRLPYEQYF	TGTGCCAGCAGCCCCCGCCGGTTGCCCTACGAGCAGTACTTC
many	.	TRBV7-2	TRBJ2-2	CASGRGRNTGELFF	TGTGCCAGCGGTCGAGGGAGAAACACCGGGGAGCTGTTTTTT
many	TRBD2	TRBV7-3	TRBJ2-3	CASSRGGLTTDTQYF	TGTGCCAGCAGCCGCGGGGGGCTCACCACAGATACGCAGTATTTT
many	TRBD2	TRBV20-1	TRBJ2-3	CSAPLTSSTDTQYF	TGCAGTGCACCGTTGACTAGCAGCACAGATACGCAGTATTTT
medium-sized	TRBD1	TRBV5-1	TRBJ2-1	CASSSSGTGSYNEQFF	TGCGCCAGCAGCTCGTCCGGGACAGGGAGCTACAATGAGCAGTTCTTC
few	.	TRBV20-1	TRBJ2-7	CSARDPPTQYF	TGCAGTGCTAGAGATCCCCCTACGCAGTACTTC
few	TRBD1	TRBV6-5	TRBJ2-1	CASSSHLSTGEQFF	TGTGCCAGCAGTTCACACCTCTCGACAGGGGAGCAGTTCTTC
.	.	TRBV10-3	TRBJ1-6	CAINGPSYNSPLHF	TGTGCCATCAATGGCCCTTCCTATAATTCACCCCTCCACTTT
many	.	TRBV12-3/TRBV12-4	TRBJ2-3	CASTFGEDTQYF	TGTGCCAGCACATTTGGAGAGGATACGCAGTATTTT
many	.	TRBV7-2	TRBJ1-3	CASSLYSGYGNTIYF	TGTGCCAGCAGCTTATATTCAGGGTATGGAAACACCATATATTTT
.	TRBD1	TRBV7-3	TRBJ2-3	CASSLQGDSFPQYF	TGTGCCAGCAGCTTACAGGGGGATTCCTTTCCGCAGTATTTT
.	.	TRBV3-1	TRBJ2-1	CASSQVSGAGVNEQFF	TGTGCCAGCAGCCAAGTTAGCGGAGCAGGGGTCAATGAGCAGTTCTTC
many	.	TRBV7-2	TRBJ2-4	CASSFTGLGNIQYF	TGTGCCAGCAGCTTTACAGGGTTGGGAAACATTCAGTACTTC
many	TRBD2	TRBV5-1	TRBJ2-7	CASSPLAGVLEQYF	TGCGCCAGCAGCCCACTAGCGGGAGTCTTAGAGCAGTACTTC
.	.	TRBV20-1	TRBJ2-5	CSASHQRGFQETQYF	TGCAGTGCCTCGCATCAAAGGGGGTTCCAAGAGACCCAGTACTTC
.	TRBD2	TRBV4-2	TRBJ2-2	CASRVGTSVTGELFF	TGTGCCAGCAGGGTGGGGACTAGCGTAACCGGGGAGCTGTTTTTT
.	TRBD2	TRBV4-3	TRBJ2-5	CASSQHRAGGPRETQYF	TGCGCCAGCAGCCAACATCGGGCGGGAGGGCCTCGGGAGACCCAGTACTTC
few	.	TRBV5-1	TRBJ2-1	CASSPGGAVGAYEQFF	TGCGCCAGCAGCCCCGGAGGAGCCGTCGGGGCCTATGAGCAGTTCTTC
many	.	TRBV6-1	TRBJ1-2	CASRPTGNYGYTF	TGTGCCAGCCGCCCGACAGGAAACTATGGCTACACCTTC
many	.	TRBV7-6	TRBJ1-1	CASSSWADTEAFF	TGTGCCAGCAGCTCTTGGGCCGACACTGAAGCTTTCTTT
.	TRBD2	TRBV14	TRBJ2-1	CASSQLAGFPSEQFF	TGTGCCAGCAGCCAACTAGCGGGATTCCCTAGTGAGCAGTTCTTC
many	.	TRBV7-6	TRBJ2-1	CASSRLQTSNEQFF	TGTGCCAGCAGCCGACTTCAGACTAGCAATGAGCAGTTCTTC